These 27 T cell receptor beta chains were all obtained from the same sample, sequenced in a study of long-term antiretroviral therapy in people with HIV (dated by TCRdb to about 2022). The immunoSEQ hsTCRB v3.0 assay was used at survey level resolution to sequence the TRB variable region. TCRdb took this table from immuneACCESS and kept in-frame rearrangements with V and J called. Such tables lack part of the clones; where checked against another copy, unresolved V genes explain under half of the gap, and the rest is unexplained. The sample contains 24,000 or so clones, roughly 94% of them found a single time. Together, the top ten hold 2% to 2.5% of the sample. Here the sequenced sample was unsorted PBMCs, taken less than 5 years after starting antiretroviral therapy. The origin of the receptors is a woman in her forties or fifties with HIV.

This clone was counted a single time. J is TRBJ2-2 and V is TRBV27; D is uncertain. In germline, CDR1 is MNHEY, CDR2 SMNVEV (reference sequence). CDR3 length: 13 amino acids. Trimming removed 1 base at V and 6 bases at J, with 6 bases between. The CDR3 protein is CASSLLGPGELFF. The CDR3 bases are TGTGCCAGCAGTTTATTGGGTCCCGGGGAGCTGTTTTTT.

The chain is built from TRBV2 and TRBJ2-7, with D uncertain. CDR1 is SNHLY, CDR2 FYNNEI, per germline. Trimming took off 5 bases at V and 5 bases at J, with 7 bases between the two ends. The CDR3 loop spans 11 amino acids. The CDR3 spells CASSTKHEQYF. The CDR3 DNA is TGTGCCAGCAGTACGAAACACGAGCAGTACTTC.

This chain uses TRBV6-1 with TRBJ2-3, with D hard to call. V was trimmed by 3 bases and J by 6 bases, leaving 7 bases between them. Germline V gene sequence: CDR1 MNHNS, CDR2 SASEGT. There are 12 residues in the CDR3. The CDR3 region has the DNA TGTGCCAGCAGTGAGCCGAGGGATACGCAGTATTTT. Its protein is CASSEPRDTQYF.

The chain carries TRBV5-1 and TRBJ1-1; 8 positions agree with TRBD1. The ends lost 3 bases at V and 0 bases at J; junction bases unmatched: 4. Germline CDR1 reads SGHRS; CDR2 reads YFSETQ. The CDR3 is made up of 15 amino acids. The CDR3, as DNA: TGCGCCAGCAGCTCGTGGACAGGGATGAACACTGAAGCTTTCTTT. Translating gives CASSSWTGMNTEAFF.

In DNA form, the CDR3 reads TGTGCCAGCAGCGTAACTAGCGGGAGTGGTTTTTACGAGCAGTACTTC. This codes for CASSVTSGSGFYEQYF. This chain uses TRBV7-2 with TRBJ2-7; 11 positions match TRBD2. The CDR3 sequence is 16 residues long. The germline V gene has CDR1 SGHTA and CDR2 FQGNSA. The V and J ends lost 5 bases and 4 bases, in that order; junction bases with no gene match: 10. Using reference TRBV7-2 and TRBJ2-7 for the parts outside the CDR3, the full variable domain is GAGVSQSPSNKVTEKGKDVELRCDPISGHTALYWYRQSLGQGLEFLIYFQGNSAPDKSGLPSDRFSAERTGGSVSTLTIQRTQQEDSAVYLCASSVTSGSGFYEQYFGPGTRLTVT.

The DNA for the CDR3 is TGTGCCATCACGCAAGGGCGGACAGAAGGCTACACCTTC. It specifies CAITQGRTEGYTF. V usage is TRBV10-3 and J usage is TRBJ1-2; D might be TRBD1 (6 bases). The germline CDR1 and CDR2 sequences are ENHRY and SYGVKD. This CDR3 contains 13 residues. V was shortened by 7 bases and J by 8 bases, with 17 bases between the two germline ends.

The chain employs TRBV11-2 and TRBJ2-1, with D hard to call. CDR1 SGHAT and CDR2 FQNNGV come from the germline V gene. The CDR3 spans 14 residues. With 5 bases removed from V and 2 bases from J, the gap between germline ends came to 10 bases. As DNA, the CDR3 is TGTGCCAGCAGCCCCATAGTTACCTACAATGAGCAGTTCTTC. It codes for CASSPIVTYNEQFF.

This clone was seen a single time. The chain employs TRBV6-1 and TRBJ2-1; 7 bases match TRBD1. This CDR3 is built from 15 residues. With V trimmed by 4 bases and J by 3 bases, 6 bases remained unmatched. Germline CDR1 reads MNHNS; CDR2 reads SASEGT. The CDR3 bases are TGTGCCAGCAGTGGAACCGGGACAGTCTACAATGAGCAGTTCTTC. This translates into CASSGTGTVYNEQFF.

This clone ranks as medium-sized. The chain has TRBV4-1 and TRBJ2-7; TRBD2 is a possible D gene (6 bases). This CDR3 contains 16 residues. Germline-derived CDR1 and CDR2 are MGHRA and YSYEKL. V lost 0 bases to trimming and J lost 1 base, with 13 bases between them. CDR3 loop: CASSQDGSGRSYEQYF. As DNA, the CDR3 is TGCGCCAGCAGCCAAGATGGGAGCGGGCGTTCCTACGAGCAGTACTTC.

The chain has TRBV5-3 and TRBJ1-5; the D is unclear. TRBV5-3 has ORF status, its function being uncertain. There are 14 residues in the CDR3. Between the trimmed V and J ends, which lost 0 bases and 4 bases, there was a span of 8 bases. The CDR3 protein is CARSLVSGNQPQHF. CDR3 sequence (DNA): TGTGCCAGAAGCTTGGTATCAGGTAATCAGCCCCAGCATTTT.

The chain couples TRBV4-2 to TRBJ2-1; D possibly corresponds to TRBD2 (5 bases). Trimming cost V 0 bases and J 0 bases, with 6 bases left between them. This CDR3 region has 15 residues. Germline V gene lookup returns CDR1 LGHNA and CDR2 YNFKEQ. CDR3 DNA: TGTGCCAGCAGCCAAGACCGGGGCTCCTACAATGAGCAGTTCTTC. Protein sequence: CASSQDRGSYNEQFF.

V and J are TRBV7-3 and TRBJ2-2, with 11 bases identical to TRBD2. V was clipped by 5 bases and J by 5 bases; unmatched bases: 7. CDR1 SGHTA and CDR2 FQGTGA come from the germline V gene. The CDR3 length is 16 residues. Here the CDR3 DNA reads TGTGCCAGCAGCCTACTAGCGGGAGTGGGTACCGGGGAGCTGTTTTTT. Protein: CASSLLAGVGTGELFF.

The rearrangement links TRBV4-3 to TRBJ1-5; D gene ambiguous. Germline CDR1 LGHNA, CDR2 YSLEER. CDR3 length: 13 residues. V was clipped by 0 bases and J by 5 bases, with 5 bases between them. The CDR3, as DNA: TGCGCCAGCAGCCAAGATGGTCATCAGCCCCAGCATTTT. Translation: CASSQDGHQPQHF.

This chain's CDR3 is CASRGQGAGETQYF. CDR3 DNA: TGTGCCAGCAGGGGACAGGGGGCGGGAGAGACCCAGTACTTC. The chain joins TRBV6-6 to TRBJ2-5; 12 bases line up with TRBD1. There are 14 residues in the CDR3. Germline V lookup: CDR1 MNHNY, CDR2 SVGAGI (reference sequence). Trimming cost V 6 bases and J 4 bases; bases outside gene matches: 3.

Concerning this clone: The junction does not match germline at one end; this may be a read error. CDR3 in DNA: TGTGCTAGTGGTCCCGGGACTAGCGGTAGTTTT. Its protein product is CASGPGTSGSF. The chain is built from TRBV12-5 and TRBJ2-3; TRBD2 aligns across 11 bases. This CDR3 has 11 residues. Germline lookup yields CDR1 LGHNT and CDR2 FRNRAP.

The rearrangement links TRBV9 to TRBJ1-5; 7 bases line up with TRBD1. Trimming took 3 bases from V and 5 from J; bases not matched to a gene: 5. Germline CDR1 SGDLS, CDR2 YYNGEE. This CDR3 is 14 amino acids long. The CDR3 DNA reads as TGTGCCAGCAGCGGAGGGACAGAACATCAGCCCCAGCATTTT. Its translation: CASSGGTEHQPQHF. The whole variable domain, remainder taken from reference TRBV9 and TRBJ1-5, is DSGVTQTPKHLITATGQRVTLRCSPRSGDLSVYWYQQSLDQGLQFLIQYYNGEERAKGNILERFSAQQFPDLHSELNLSSLELGDSALYFCASSGGTEHQPQHFGDGTRLSIL.

DNA of the CDR3: TGTGCCAGCAGTAAGACTAGCGGTACCTACGAGCAGTACTTC. Protein product: CASSKTSGTYEQYF. The genes are TRBV6-6 and TRBJ2-7; the match to TRBD2 covers 9 bases. The length of the CDR3 is 14 residues. J gave up 2 bases and V 5 bases, and 4 bases lay outside the gene matches. Looked up from germline, CDR1 is MNHNY and CDR2 is SVGAGI (reference sequence).

The chain uses TRBV19 and TRBJ1-1; 7 nucleotides agree with TRBD1. Trimming cost V 3 bases and J 5 bases; bases outside gene matches: 3. The V gene's germline CDR1 is LNHDA and CDR2 SQIVND (reference sequence). The CDR3 spans 13 residues. The CDR3 here is CASSIYRGTEAFF. The CDR3 region has the DNA TGTGCCAGTAGTATCTACAGGGGTACTGAAGCTTTCTTT.

The J gene is TRBJ1-2, the V gene TRBV10-3; possible D gene TRBD1, 5 bases. V dropped 11 bases and J dropped 1 base, with 23 bases sitting between them. The CDR3 sequence is 16 residues long. Germline V lookup: CDR1 ENHRY, CDR2 SYGVKD. This CDR3 is CAANPGRSGVNYGYTF. CDR3 coding DNA: TGTGCCGCGAATCCGGGACGTTCGGGGGTTAACTATGGCTACACCTTC.

This clone was picked up one time. The J gene is TRBJ2-5, the V gene TRBV19, with TRBD2 matching 14 bases. This CDR3 spans 16 amino acids. V dropped 6 bases and J dropped 5; count of bases not matched to a gene: 8. Germline lookup yields CDR1 LNHDA and CDR2 SQIVND (reference sequence). CDR3 sequence (DNA): TGTGCCAGTAGGTCCGGGACTAGCGGGAGCTGGGAGACCCAGTACTTC. Encoded protein: CASRSGTSGSWETQYF.

This sequence joins TRBV7-9 and TRBJ2-3; 7 positions agree with TRBD1. Unmatched junction bases numbered 7, after V lost 5 bases and J lost 2 bases. CDR3 length: 15 residues. CDR1 and CDR2 from the germline V gene are SEHNR and FQNEAQ (reference sequence). The CDR3 here is CASSVTGAITDTQYF. CDR3 nucleotide sequence: TGTGCCAGCAGCGTAACAGGGGCCATCACAGATACGCAGTATTTT.

This clone has just one count. The chain has TRBV2 and TRBJ2-5; 14 bases match TRBD2. Per germline, CDR1 SNHLY and CDR2 FYNNEI. This CDR3 has 15 amino acids. V gave up 6 bases and J gave up 5 bases; unmatched junction bases: 5. CDR3 sequence reads: CASRGTSGRRETQYF. The CDR3 coding sequence is TGTGCCAGCAGGGGGACTAGCGGGAGACGGGAGACCCAGTACTTC.

The chain uses TRBV5-1 and TRBJ2-1, with 7 nucleotides matching TRBD2. The CDR3 contains 16 residues. Germline trimming cut 4 bases from V and 0 bases from J; bases unmatched to any gene: 7. Germline V lookup: CDR1 SGHRS, CDR2 YFSETQ. In DNA form, the CDR3 reads TGCGCCAGCAGCCGTACTAGCGCAAGCTCCTACAATGAGCAGTTCTTC. This gives the protein CASSRTSASSYNEQFF. Variable domain in full (rest from reference TRBV5-1 and TRBJ2-1): KAGVTQTPRYLIKTRGQQVTLSCSPISGHRSVSWYQQTPGQGLQFLFEYFSETQRNKGNFPGRFSGRQFSNSRSEMNVSTLELGDSALYLCASSRTSASSYNEQFFGPGTRLTVL.

The gene calls are TRBV6-1 and TRBJ2-1; 10 bases fit TRBD1. The CDR3 is made up of 19 amino acids. Trimming removed 2 bases from V and 4 bases from J; junction bases left unmatched: 14. The germline V gene has CDR1 MNHNS and CDR2 SASEGT. The CDR3 nucleotides read TGTGCCAGCAGTGAATATGGGACAGGGGCCCCACCGTCATACAATGAGCAGTTCTTC. It translates to CASSEYGTGAPPSYNEQFF.

This chain links TRBV10-3 with TRBJ2-5; maybe TRBD1 (6 bases). The V gene lost 6 bases and the J gene lost 5 bases, with 19 bases spanning the gap. The CDR3 runs to 15 residues. Germline CDR1 and CDR2: ENHRY and SYGVKD. This CDR3 reads CAIRPDSNRMETQYF. Here the CDR3 DNA reads TGTGCCATCAGACCGGACAGCAACCGTATGGAGACCCAGTACTTC.

The rearrangement links TRBV27 to TRBJ2-2, with D possibly being TRBD1 or TRBD2 (5 bases each). Germline CDR1 reads MNHEY; CDR2 reads SMNVEV (reference sequence). This CDR3 comprises 15 residues. Trimming cost V 8 bases and J 3 bases, with 16 bases left between them. CDR3 region: CASSLGGTYTGELFF. CDR3 coding DNA: TGTGCCAGCTCCCTTGGGGGTACTTACACCGGGGAGCTGTTTTTT.

This chain links TRBV25-1 with TRBJ2-3; weak D call: TRBD2 (7 bases). The CDR3 is 14 amino acids. Germline V CDR1 and CDR2: MGHDK, SYGVNS. V was clipped by 2 bases and J by 4 bases, with 10 bases between them. The CDR3 nucleotides read TGTGCCAGCAGTGAAAGGGGGGGGGCAGATACGCAGTATTTT. Its protein is CASSERGGADTQYF.